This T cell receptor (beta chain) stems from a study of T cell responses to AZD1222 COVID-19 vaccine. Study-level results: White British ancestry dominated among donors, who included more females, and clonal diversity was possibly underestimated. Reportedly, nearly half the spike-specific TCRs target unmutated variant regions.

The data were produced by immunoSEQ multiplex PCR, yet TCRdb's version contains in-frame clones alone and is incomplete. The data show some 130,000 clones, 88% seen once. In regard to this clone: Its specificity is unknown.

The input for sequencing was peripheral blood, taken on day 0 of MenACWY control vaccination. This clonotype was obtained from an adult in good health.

Here the CDR3 reads CASRFENTYNEQFF. CDR3 in DNA: TGTGCCAGTAGATTTGAGAATACCTACAATGAGCAGTTCTTC. The V and J genes are TRBV19 and TRBJ2-1, with D hard to call. The CDR3 runs 14 residues. Germline values: CDR1 LNHDA, CDR2 SQIVND (reference sequence). Trimming pared 6 bases from V and 2 bases from J, leaving 11 bases between.